This passage covers 9 T cell receptor beta chains from one sample sequenced in a study of cytomegalovirus exposure and HLA in healthy donors. The PCR contained 60 Vbeta and 13 Jbeta primers. TCRdb keeps only in-frame clones here, not all; method: immunoSEQ multiplex PCR. Found here are some 70,000 clones; the top ten clones hold 7.5%. Material: PBMCs. Receptors were obtained from a female donor in good health and CMV-seropositive.

V gene TRBV7-2 combines with J gene TRBJ1-5, with D possibly being TRBD1 (5 bases). Deletions cut 2 bases from V and 1 base from J, with 9 bases between. The length of the CDR3 is 15 residues. From germline, CDR1 is SGHTA and CDR2 FQGNSA. Here the CDR3 reads CASSLYQGSNQPQHF. In nucleotides, the CDR3 is TGTGCCAGCAGCTTATATCAGGGAAGCAATCAGCCCCAGCATTTT.

The chain has TRBV28 and TRBJ2-3; perhaps TRBD2 as D (6 bases). CDR3 length: 15 amino acids. The V gene's germline CDR1 is MDHEN and CDR2 SYDVKM. The germline V and J ends were trimmed by 6 bases and 4 bases, with 17 bases remaining between them. Here the CDR3 DNA reads TGTGCCAGCAGATATAGCGGAGTGGGCGCAGATACGCAGTATTTT. Its protein product is CASRYSGVGADTQYF.

V is TRBV30 and J is TRBJ2-6; 10 positions agree with TRBD1. CDR3 length: 14 residues. V gave up 5 bases and J gave up 4 bases; unmatched junction bases: 2. CDR1 and CDR2 from the germline V gene are GTSNPN and SVGIG (reference sequence). The CDR3 spells CAWDRGLGANVLTF. CDR3 bases: TGTGCCTGGGACAGGGGGCTCGGGGCCAACGTCCTGACTTTC. The full variable domain, its missing parts supplied by reference TRBV30 and TRBJ2-6, is SQTIHQWPATLVQPVGSPLSLECTVEGTSNPNLYWYRQAAGRGLQLLFYSVGIGQISSEVPQNLSASRPQDRQFILSSKKLLLSDSGFYLCAWDRGLGANVLTFGAGSRLTVL.

The chain couples TRBV30 to TRBJ2-7, with D maybe TRBD1 (6 bases). Germline V gene data show CDR1 as GTSNPN and CDR2 as SVGIG (reference sequence). This CDR3 is built from 12 residues. V gave up 4 bases and J gave up 7 bases, with 14 bases separating them. This chain's CDR3 is CAWNAHREEQYF. For the CDR3, the DNA is TGTGCCTGGAATGCTCACAGGGAAGAGCAGTACTTC.

The CDR3 loop reads CSVEGLAGDTQYF. The CDR3 nucleotides read TGCAGCGTTGAGGGACTAGCCGGAGATACGCAGTATTTT. V gene TRBV29-1 combines with J gene TRBJ2-3; 9 bases align to TRBD2. The CDR3 spans 13 residues. Looked up from germline, CDR1 is SQVTM and CDR2 is ANQGSEA. V shed 3 bases, J shed 5 bases, and the junction held 3 bases outside the gene matches.

The V gene is TRBV6-5, the J gene TRBJ1-2; D is undetermined. Germline V lookup: CDR1 MNHEY, CDR2 SVGAGI. The CDR3 is 11 residues long. Trimming stripped 6 bases from V and 7 bases from J, with 9 bases between. In DNA, the CDR3 is TGTGCCAGCAGGACTTACACTGGCTACACCTTC. As protein: CASRTYTGYTF.

The gene calls are TRBV27 and TRBJ2-5; 9 positions match TRBD1. V was pared by 4 bases and J by 4 bases, with 7 bases of the junction left unmatched. This CDR3 is 15 amino acids long. Germline V CDR1 and CDR2: MNHEY, SMNVEV (reference sequence). This chain's CDR3 is CASSSHRGRVETQYF. The CDR3, as DNA: TGTGCCAGCAGTTCCCACAGGGGGCGGGTAGAGACCCAGTACTTC.

The chain links TRBV5-6 to TRBJ2-5, with a weak D call TRBD1 (6 bases). Trimming removed 4 bases at V and 4 bases at J, with 11 bases between. This CDR3 contains 13 residues. The germline gives CDR1 SGHDT, CDR2 YYEEEE. The CDR3 bases are TGTGCCAGCAGCATTCAGGGGCGAGAGACCCAGTACTTC. It yields the protein CASSIQGRETQYF.

The chain combines TRBV7-2 with TRBJ1-6; possible D gene TRBD1, 5 bases. Germline V lookup: CDR1 SGHTA, CDR2 FQGNSA. This CDR3 is built from 16 residues. V lost 6 bases to trimming and J lost 5 bases, with 17 bases between them. This CDR3 is CASRPSSTENNSPLHF. DNA for the CDR3: TGTGCCAGCAGGCCCTCGTCGACAGAGAATAATTCACCCCTCCACTTT.